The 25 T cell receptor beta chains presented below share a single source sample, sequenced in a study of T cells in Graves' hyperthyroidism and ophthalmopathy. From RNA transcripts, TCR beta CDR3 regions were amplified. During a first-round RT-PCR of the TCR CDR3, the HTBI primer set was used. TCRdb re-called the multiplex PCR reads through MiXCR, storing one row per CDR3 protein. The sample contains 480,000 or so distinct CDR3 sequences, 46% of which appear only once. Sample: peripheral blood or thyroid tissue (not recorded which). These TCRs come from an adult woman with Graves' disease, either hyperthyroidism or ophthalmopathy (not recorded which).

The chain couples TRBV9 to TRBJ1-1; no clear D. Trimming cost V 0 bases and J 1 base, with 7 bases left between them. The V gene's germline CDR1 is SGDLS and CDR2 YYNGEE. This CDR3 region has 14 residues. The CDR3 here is CASSVGTANTEAFF. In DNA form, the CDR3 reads TGTGCCAGCAGCGTAGGGACGGCGAACACTGAAGCTTTCTTT.

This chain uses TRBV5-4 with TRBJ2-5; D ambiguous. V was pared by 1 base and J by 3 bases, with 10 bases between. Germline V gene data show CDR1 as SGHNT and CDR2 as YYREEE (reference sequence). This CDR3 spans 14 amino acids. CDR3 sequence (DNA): TGTGCCAGCAGCTTGACTACCACGGAAGAGACCCAGTACTTC. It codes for CASSLTTTEETQYF. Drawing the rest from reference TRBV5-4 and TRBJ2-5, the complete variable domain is ETGVTQSPTHLIKTRGQQVTLRCSSQSGHNTVSWYQQALGQGPQFIFQYYREEENGRGNFPPRFSGLQFPNYSSELNVNALELDDSALYLCASSLTTTEETQYFGPGTRLLVL.

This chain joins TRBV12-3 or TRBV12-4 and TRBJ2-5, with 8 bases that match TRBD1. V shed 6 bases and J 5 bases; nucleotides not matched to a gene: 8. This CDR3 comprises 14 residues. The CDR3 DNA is TGTGCCAGCAGCCAAATCAGGGGGCGGGAGACCCAGTACTTC. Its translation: CASSQIRGRETQYF.

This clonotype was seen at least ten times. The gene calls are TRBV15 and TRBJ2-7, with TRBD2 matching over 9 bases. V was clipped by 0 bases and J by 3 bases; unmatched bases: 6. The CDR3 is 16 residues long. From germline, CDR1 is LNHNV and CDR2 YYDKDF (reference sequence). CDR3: CATSRESSGIGYEQYF. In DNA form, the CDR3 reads TGTGCCACCAGCAGAGAGTCTAGCGGGATCGGCTACGAGCAGTACTTC.

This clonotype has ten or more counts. This CDR3 is CASSQQRYTEAFF. Written as DNA, the CDR3 is TGCGCCAGCAGCCAACAAAGGTACACTGAAGCTTTCTTT. V and J are TRBV4-1 and TRBJ1-1; D is unclear. With 2 bases removed from V and 3 bases from J, the gap between germline ends came to 7 bases. CDR1 and CDR2 from the germline V gene are MGHRA and YSYEKL. CDR3 size: 13 residues.

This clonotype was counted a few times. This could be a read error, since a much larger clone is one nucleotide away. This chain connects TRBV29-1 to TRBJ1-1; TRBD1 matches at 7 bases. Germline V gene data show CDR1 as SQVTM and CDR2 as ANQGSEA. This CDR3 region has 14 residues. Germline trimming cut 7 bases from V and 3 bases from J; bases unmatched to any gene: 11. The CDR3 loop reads CSADLRDRDTEAFF. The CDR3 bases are TGCAGCGCTGACCTCCGGGACAGAGACACTGAAGCTTTCTTT.

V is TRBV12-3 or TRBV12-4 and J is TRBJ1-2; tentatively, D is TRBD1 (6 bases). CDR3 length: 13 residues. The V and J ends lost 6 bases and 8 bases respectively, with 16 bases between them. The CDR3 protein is CASSPGVLVGYTF. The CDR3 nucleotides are TGTGCCAGCAGCCCAGGGGTTTTAGTAGGCTACACCTTC.

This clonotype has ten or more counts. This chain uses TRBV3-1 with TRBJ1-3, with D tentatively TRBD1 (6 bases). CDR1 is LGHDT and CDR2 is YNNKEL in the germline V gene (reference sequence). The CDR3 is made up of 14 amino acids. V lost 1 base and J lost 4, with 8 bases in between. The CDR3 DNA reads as TGTGCCAGCAGCCAAGGGACAGCCGGAAACACCATATATTTT. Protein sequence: CASSQGTAGNTIYF.

The CDR3 reads CSVVRQNTEAFF. The CDR3 DNA sequence: TGCAGCGTTGTAAGGCAGAACACTGAAGCTTTCTTT. The rearrangement joins TRBV29-1 to TRBJ1-1; D uncertain. The CDR3 spans 12 residues. From germline, CDR1 is SQVTM and CDR2 ANQGSEA. V gave up 4 bases and J gave up 1 base, with 7 bases separating them. Based on the CDR3 plus reference TRBV29-1 and TRBJ1-1, the full variable domain is SAVISQKPSRDICQRGTSLTIQCQVDSQVTMMFWYRQQPGQSLTLIATANQGSEATYESGFVIDKFPISRPNLTFSTLTVSNMSPEDSSIYLCSVVRQNTEAFFGQGTRLTVV.

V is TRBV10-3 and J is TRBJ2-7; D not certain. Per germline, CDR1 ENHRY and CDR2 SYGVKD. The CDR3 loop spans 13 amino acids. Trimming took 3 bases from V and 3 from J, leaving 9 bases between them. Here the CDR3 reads CAISDLIGYEQYF. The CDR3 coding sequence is TGTGCCATCAGTGACCTTATTGGCTACGAGCAGTACTTC.

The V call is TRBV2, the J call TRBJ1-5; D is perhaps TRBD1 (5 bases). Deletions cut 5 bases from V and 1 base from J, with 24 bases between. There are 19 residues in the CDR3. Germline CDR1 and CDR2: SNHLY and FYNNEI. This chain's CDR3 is CASSRFSGGGGRSNQPQHF. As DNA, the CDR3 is TGTGCCAGCAGTCGATTCTCCGGGGGGGGTGGAAGGAGCAATCAGCCCCAGCATTTT.

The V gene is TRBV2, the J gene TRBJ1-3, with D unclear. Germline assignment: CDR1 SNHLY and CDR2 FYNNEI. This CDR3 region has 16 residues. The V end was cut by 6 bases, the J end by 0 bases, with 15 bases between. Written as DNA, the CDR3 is TGTGCCAGCAGAGCATTCCGCGCGACCTCTGGAAACACCATATATTTT. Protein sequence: CASRAFRATSGNTIYF.

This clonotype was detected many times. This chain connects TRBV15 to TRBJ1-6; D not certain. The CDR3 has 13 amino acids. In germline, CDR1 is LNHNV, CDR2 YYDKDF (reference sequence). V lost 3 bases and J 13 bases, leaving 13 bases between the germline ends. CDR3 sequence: CATSSSQSTPLHF. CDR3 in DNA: TGTGCCACCAGCAGTAGTCAATCTACGCCCCTCCACTTT.

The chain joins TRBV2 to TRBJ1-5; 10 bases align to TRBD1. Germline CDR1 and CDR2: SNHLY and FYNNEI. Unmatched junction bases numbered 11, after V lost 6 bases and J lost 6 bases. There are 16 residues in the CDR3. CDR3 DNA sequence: TGTGCCAGCAGCTTCTCGACAGGGGGCGACGCTCAGCCCCAGCATTTT. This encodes CASSFSTGGDAQPQHF. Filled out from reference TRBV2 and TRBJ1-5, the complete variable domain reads EPEVTQTPSHQVTQMGQEVILRCVPISNHLYFYWYRQILGQKVEFLVSFYNNEISEKSEIFDDQFSVERPDGSNFTLKIRSTKLEDSAMYFCASSFSTGGDAQPQHFGDGTRLSIL.

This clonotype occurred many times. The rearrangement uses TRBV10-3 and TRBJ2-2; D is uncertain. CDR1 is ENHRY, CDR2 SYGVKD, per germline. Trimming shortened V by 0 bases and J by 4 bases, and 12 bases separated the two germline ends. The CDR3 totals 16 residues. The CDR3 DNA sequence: TGTGCCATCAGTGAGTCTTTCCTAAAGCGCACCGGGGAGCTGTTTTTT. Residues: CAISESFLKRTGELFF.

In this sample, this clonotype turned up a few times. CDR3 in amino acids: CASSLDGAGETQYF. CDR3 DNA: TGTGCCAGCAGCTTAGACGGAGCAGGGGAGACCCAGTACTTC. This chain joins TRBV7-2 and TRBJ2-5; TRBD1 is a possible D gene (5 bases). CDR1 is SGHTA, CDR2 FQGNSA, per germline. V gave up 1 base and J gave up 5 bases, with 11 bases separating them. The CDR3 is 14 residues long.

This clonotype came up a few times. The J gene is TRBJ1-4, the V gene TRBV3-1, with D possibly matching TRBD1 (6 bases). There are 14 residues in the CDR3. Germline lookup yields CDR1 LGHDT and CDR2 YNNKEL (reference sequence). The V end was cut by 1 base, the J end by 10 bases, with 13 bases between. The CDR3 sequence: CASSQAGARGKLFF. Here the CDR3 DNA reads TGTGCCAGCAGCCAAGCGGGAGCCAGGGGAAAACTGTTTTTT.

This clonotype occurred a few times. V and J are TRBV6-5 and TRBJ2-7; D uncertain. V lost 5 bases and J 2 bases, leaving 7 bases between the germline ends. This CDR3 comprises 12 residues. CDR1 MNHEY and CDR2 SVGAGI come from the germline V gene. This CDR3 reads CASSARTYEQYF. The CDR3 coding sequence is TGTGCCAGCAGTGCTCGGACCTACGAGCAGTACTTC.

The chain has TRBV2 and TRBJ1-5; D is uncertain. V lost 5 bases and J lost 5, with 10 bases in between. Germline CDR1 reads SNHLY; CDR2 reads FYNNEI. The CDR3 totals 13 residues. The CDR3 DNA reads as TGTGCCAGCAGTAACAGCTGGGATCAGCCCCAGCATTTT. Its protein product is CASSNSWDQPQHF.

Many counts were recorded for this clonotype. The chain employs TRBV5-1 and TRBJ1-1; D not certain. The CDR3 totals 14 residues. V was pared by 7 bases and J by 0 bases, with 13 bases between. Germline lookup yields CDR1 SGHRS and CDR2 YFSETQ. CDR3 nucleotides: TGCGCCAGCTCCGATGGAAACATGAACACTGAAGCTTTCTTT. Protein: CASSDGNMNTEAFF.

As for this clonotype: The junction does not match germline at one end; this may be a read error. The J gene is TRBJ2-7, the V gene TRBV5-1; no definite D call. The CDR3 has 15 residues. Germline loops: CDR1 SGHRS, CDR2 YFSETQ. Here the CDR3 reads CASGLVAQGLLEQYF. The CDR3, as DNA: TGCGCCAGCGGCTTGGTTGCCCAAGGCCTACTCGAGCAGTACTTC.

The CDR3 DNA is TGTGCCAGCAGCAATGGGGAATATCAGCCCCAGCATTTT. This gives the protein CASSNGEYQPQHF. The chain employs TRBV5-4 and TRBJ1-5; no reliable D call. This CDR3 has 13 residues. The germline gives CDR1 SGHNT, CDR2 YYREEE (reference sequence). Trimming took off 4 bases at V and 5 bases at J, with 10 bases between the two ends.

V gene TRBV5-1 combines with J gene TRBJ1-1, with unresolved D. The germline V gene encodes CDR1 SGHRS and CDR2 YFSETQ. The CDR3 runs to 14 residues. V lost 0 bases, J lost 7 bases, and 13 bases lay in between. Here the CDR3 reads CASSLVGGRDEAFF. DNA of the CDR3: TGCGCCAGCAGCTTGGTGGGCGGACGGGATGAAGCTTTCTTT.

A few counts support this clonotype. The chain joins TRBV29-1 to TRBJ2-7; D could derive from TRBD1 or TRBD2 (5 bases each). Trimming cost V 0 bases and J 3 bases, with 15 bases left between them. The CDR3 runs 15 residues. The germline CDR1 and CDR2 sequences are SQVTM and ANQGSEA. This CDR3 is CSVEDWARGGYEQYF. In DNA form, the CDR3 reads TGCAGCGTTGAAGATTGGGCACGTGGGGGCTACGAGCAGTACTTC.

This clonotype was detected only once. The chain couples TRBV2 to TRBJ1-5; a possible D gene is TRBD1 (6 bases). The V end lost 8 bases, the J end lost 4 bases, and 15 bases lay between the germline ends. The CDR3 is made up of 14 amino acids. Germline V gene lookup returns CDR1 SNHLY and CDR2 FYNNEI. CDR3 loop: CASRLAGENQPQHF. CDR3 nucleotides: TGTGCCAGCCGGTTGGCAGGGGAAAATCAGCCCCAGCATTTT.